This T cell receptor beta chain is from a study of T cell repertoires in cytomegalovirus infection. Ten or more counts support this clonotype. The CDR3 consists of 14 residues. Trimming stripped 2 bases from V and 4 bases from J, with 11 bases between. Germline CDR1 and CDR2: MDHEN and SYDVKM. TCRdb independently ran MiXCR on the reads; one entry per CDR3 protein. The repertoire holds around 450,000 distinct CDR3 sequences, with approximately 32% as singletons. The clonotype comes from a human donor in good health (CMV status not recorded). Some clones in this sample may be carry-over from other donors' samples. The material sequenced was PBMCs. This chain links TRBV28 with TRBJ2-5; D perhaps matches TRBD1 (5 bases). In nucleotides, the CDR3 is TGTGCCAGCAGTTTACAGGGTTCAATAGAGACCCAGTACTTC. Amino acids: CASSLQGSIETQYF.